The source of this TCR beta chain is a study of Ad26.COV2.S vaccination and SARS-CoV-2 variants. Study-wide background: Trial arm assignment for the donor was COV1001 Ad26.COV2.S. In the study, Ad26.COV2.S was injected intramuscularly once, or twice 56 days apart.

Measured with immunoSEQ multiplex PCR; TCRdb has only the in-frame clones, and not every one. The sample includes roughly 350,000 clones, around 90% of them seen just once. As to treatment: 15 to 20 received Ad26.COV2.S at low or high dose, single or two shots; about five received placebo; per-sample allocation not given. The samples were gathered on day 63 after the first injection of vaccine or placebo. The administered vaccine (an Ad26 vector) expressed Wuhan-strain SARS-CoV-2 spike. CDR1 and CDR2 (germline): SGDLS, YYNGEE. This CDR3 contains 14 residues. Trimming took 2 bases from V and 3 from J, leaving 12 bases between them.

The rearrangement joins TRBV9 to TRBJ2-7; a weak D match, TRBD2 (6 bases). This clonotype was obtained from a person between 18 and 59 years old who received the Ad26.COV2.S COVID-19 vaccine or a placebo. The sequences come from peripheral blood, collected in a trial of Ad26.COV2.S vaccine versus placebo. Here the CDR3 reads CASSVGGKDYEQYF. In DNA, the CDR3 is TGTGCCAGCAGCGTTGGAGGGAAGGACTACGAGCAGTACTTC.